Detailed here is one TCR beta chain. The sample is drawn from a study of cytomegalovirus exposure and HLA in healthy donors. It was with 60 Vbeta and 13 Jbeta primers that the PCR ran. Produced via immunoSEQ multiplex PCR; TCRdb's table is partial and in-frame only. The sample has about 89,000 clones; 85% are singletons. CDR1 is LNHDA, CDR2 SQIVND, per germline (reference sequence). V lost 6 bases to trimming and J lost 4 bases; unmatched junction nucleotides: 13. The CDR3 has 17 amino acids. Sample: PBMCs. The sequence derives from a man in his forties in good health and CMV-seropositive. The chain links TRBV19 to TRBJ2-2; 8 bases agree with TRBD2. Here the CDR3 DNA reads TGTGCCAGTAGGACAGATAGCGGGGTTGGTAGCACCGGGGAGCTGTTTTTT. Its protein is CASRTDSGVGSTGELFF.